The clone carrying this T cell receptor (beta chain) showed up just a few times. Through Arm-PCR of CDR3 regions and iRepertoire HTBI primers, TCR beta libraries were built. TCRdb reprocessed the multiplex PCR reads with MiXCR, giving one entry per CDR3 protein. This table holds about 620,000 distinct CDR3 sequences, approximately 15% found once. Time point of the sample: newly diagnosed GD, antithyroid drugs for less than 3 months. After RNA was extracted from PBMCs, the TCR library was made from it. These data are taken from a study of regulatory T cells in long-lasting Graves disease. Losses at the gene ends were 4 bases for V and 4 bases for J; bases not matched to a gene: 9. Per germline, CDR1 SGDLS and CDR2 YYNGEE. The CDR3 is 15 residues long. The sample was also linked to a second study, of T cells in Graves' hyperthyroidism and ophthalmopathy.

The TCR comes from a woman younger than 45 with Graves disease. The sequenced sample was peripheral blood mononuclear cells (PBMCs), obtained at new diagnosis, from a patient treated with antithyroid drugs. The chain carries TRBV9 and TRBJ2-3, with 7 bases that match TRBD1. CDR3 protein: CASSSGTVDSDTQYF. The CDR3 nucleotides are TGTGCCAGCAGCTCCGGGACAGTCGACTCAGATACGCAGTATTTT. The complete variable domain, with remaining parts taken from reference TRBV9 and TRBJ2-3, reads DSGVTQTPKHLITATGQRVTLRCSPRSGDLSVYWYQQSLDQGLQFLIQYYNGEERAKGNILERFSAQQFPDLHSELNLSSLELGDSALYFCASSSGTVDSDTQYFGPGTRLTVL.